This TCR beta chain is from a study of T-cell reconstitution after alpha-beta-depleted transplantation in children. This clonotype has a count of ten or more. The TCRbeta library was prepared with unique molecular identifiers. A single record per CDR3 protein comes from TCRdb applying MiXCR to the PCR reads. The table records around 580,000 distinct CDR3 sequences, 20% to 25% of them present only once. V lost 1 base, J lost 4 bases, and 18 bases lay in between. CDR3 length: 16 residues. Germline lookup yields CDR1 DFQATT and CDR2 SNEGSKA (reference sequence). Sequencing was performed on PBMCs, mostly from graft donor cells, taken 360 days after TCRalphabeta/CD19-depleted stem cell transplant. This clonotype originated in a boy under two years old who had a stem cell transplant for acute myeloid leukemia, so the T cells may come from the graft donor. V is TRBV20-1 and J is TRBJ2-3, with D perhaps matching TRBD2 (6 bases). The CDR3 DNA is TGCAGTGCTAGAGCCGGGGTAGCGGCAAAACCAGATACGCAGTATTTT. This codes for CSARAGVAAKPDTQYF.